The 22 T cell receptor beta chains in this list originate from one sample, sequenced in a study of cytomegalovirus exposure and HLA in healthy donors (dated by TCRdb to 2016 to 2017). The library relied on the immunoSEQ multiplex PCR assay. A mixture of 60 forward primers for TCR Vbeta segments and 13 reverse primers for TCR Jbeta segments was used in the multiplex PCR. The immuneACCESS repertoire file appears here via TCRdb, limited to in-frame rearrangements. These files lack a portion of the clones; in checked studies, under half of the deficit traces to unresolved V genes, and the cause of the others is not known. The table for this sample shows some 140,000 clones. The top ten constitute approximately 1.9% of the sample. Sequenced: PBMCs. These receptors came from a woman aged 55-69 years in good health and CMV-seronegative.

The rearrangement uses TRBV5-1 and TRBJ1-2; 11 nucleotides agree with TRBD1. The CDR3 runs to 14 residues. The V gene's germline CDR1 is SGHRS and CDR2 YFSETQ. V lost 4 bases and J lost 8; bases outside the gene matches: 7. The CDR3 loop reads CASSPGQGAGGYTF. In DNA form, the CDR3 reads TGCGCCAGCAGCCCCGGACAGGGGGCAGGCGGCTACACCTTC.

The V gene is TRBV2, the J gene TRBJ2-7; 10 bases are shared with TRBD2. This CDR3 region has 20 residues. Germline values: CDR1 SNHLY, CDR2 FYNNEI. J lost 0 bases, V lost 3 bases, and 17 bases had no gene match. The CDR3 sequence: CASSDRGHSYSGRTSYEQYF. DNA for the CDR3: TGTGCCAGCAGTGACCGGGGCCACTCCTATAGCGGGAGGACCTCCTACGAGCAGTACTTC.

The V and J genes are TRBV19 and TRBJ2-7, with 7 bases lining up with TRBD1. Germline CDR1 and CDR2: LNHDA and SQIVND (reference sequence). There are 15 residues in the CDR3. V dropped 6 bases and J dropped 0; count of bases not matched to a gene: 8. In nucleotides, the CDR3 is TGTGCCAGTAGCCCCGGGACAGCTAGCTCCTACGAGCAGTACTTC. This codes for CASSPGTASSYEQYF.

J is TRBJ1-1 and V is TRBV5-8; maybe TRBD1 (6 bases). The CDR3 extends over 14 amino acids. V was trimmed by 5 bases and J by 1 base, leaving 12 bases between them. Per germline, CDR1 SGHTS and CDR2 YDEGEE. The CDR3 here is CASRSGQWNTEAFF. The CDR3 DNA is TGTGCCAGCAGGTCTGGACAGTGGAACACTGAAGCTTTCTTT.

The CDR3 spells CASSERGGGAYNEQFF. The CDR3 bases are TGTGCCAGCAGTGAACGGGGCGGGGGGGCCTACAATGAGCAGTTCTTC. The chain uses TRBV6-1 and TRBJ2-1; 9 nucleotides match TRBD2. Unmatched junction bases numbered 4, after V lost 2 bases and J lost 2 bases. This CDR3 has 16 amino acids. CDR1 is MNHNS and CDR2 is SASEGT in the germline V gene.

The chain combines TRBV6-1 with TRBJ1-2; D ambiguous. This CDR3 has 16 amino acids. Germline CDR1 is MNHNS and CDR2 is SASEGT. V lost 2 bases and J 2 bases, leaving 15 bases between the germline ends. The DNA of the CDR3 is TGTGCCAGCAGTGAATACCCGCGTGCGTCGAACTATGGCTACACCTTC. It specifies CASSEYPRASNYGYTF.

This chain connects TRBV28 to TRBJ1-2; the match to TRBD1 covers 8 bases. CDR1 MDHEN and CDR2 SYDVKM come from the germline V gene. This CDR3 region has 15 residues. The V segment lost 3 bases and the J segment 3 bases; nucleotides outside the gene matches: 6. CDR3 DNA sequence: TGTGCCAGCAGTTTGGGGCTGACAGGGGACTATGGCTACACCTTC. Its protein product is CASSLGLTGDYGYTF.

The chain links TRBV5-6 to TRBJ1-6, with no clear D. This CDR3 comprises 17 residues. The V gene's germline CDR1 is SGHDT and CDR2 YYEEEE. V was clipped by 4 bases and J by 1 base, with 15 bases between them. The CDR3 DNA sequence: TGTGCCAGCAGCCAAGAGAGGCGGCGGTCCTATAATTCACCCCTCCACTTT. It codes for CASSQERRRSYNSPLHF. The full variable domain, its missing parts supplied by reference TRBV5-6 and TRBJ1-6, is DAGVTQSPTHLIKTRGQQVTLRCSPKSGHDTVSWYQQALGQGPQFIFQYYEEEERQRGNFPDRFSGHQFPNYSSELNVNALLLGDSALYLCASSQERRRSYNSPLHFGNGTRLTVT.

V usage is TRBV7-9 and J usage is TRBJ1-1; 8 positions match TRBD1. The V gene's germline CDR1 is SEHNR and CDR2 FQNEAQ (reference sequence). The CDR3 has 16 residues. Trimming cost V 4 bases and J 1 base; bases outside gene matches: 8. The CDR3 DNA reads TGTGCCAGCAGCTCCGGACAGGGAAAAGGGAACACTGAAGCTTTCTTT. Residues: CASSSGQGKGNTEAFF.

The chain links TRBV6-5 to TRBJ1-1; D may be TRBD1 (6 bases). CDR1 is MNHEY, CDR2 SVGAGI, per germline. With 5 bases removed from V and 1 base from J, the gap between germline ends came to 11 bases. The CDR3 has 14 residues. CDR3 amino acids: CASSPRGRNTEAFF. CDR3 bases: TGTGCCAGCAGTCCCAGGGGTCGGAACACTGAAGCTTTCTTT.

The V gene is TRBV7-3, the J gene TRBJ1-1; D is possibly TRBD1 (5 bases). Looked up from germline, CDR1 is SGHTA and CDR2 is FQGTGA. The CDR3 loop spans 12 amino acids. V shed 8 bases and J shed 1 base, with 8 bases lying between them. The DNA for the CDR3 is TGTGCCAGCGGGCAGGGGAACACTGAAGCTTTCTTT. Translated, it gives CASGQGNTEAFF.

The chain recombines TRBV1 with TRBJ2-5; TRBD2 is the table's D call, not checked against the DNA. TRBV1 is recorded as a pseudogene. This CDR3 contains 19 residues. CDR3 sequence (DNA): TGCACCAGCAGCCACCTAACCACACTAGCGGGAGGGCCGGGAGAGACCCAGTACTTC. It specifies CTSSHLTTLAGGPGETQYF.

The chain has TRBV10-2 and TRBJ1-5; 7 bases are shared with TRBD1. The germline V gene encodes CDR1 WSHSY and CDR2 SAAADI. The length of the CDR3 is 13 residues. Trimming took 5 bases from V and 7 from J; bases not matched to a gene: 5. DNA of the CDR3: TGCGCCAGCAGTAGACAGGGAAAACAGCCCCAGCATTTT. Protein product: CASSRQGKQPQHF.

The chain links TRBV5-4 to TRBJ2-5, with TRBD2 matching 7 bases. V dropped 0 bases and J dropped 5; count of bases not matched to a gene: 7. CDR1 and CDR2 from the germline V gene are SGHNT and YYREEE (reference sequence). The CDR3 loop spans 15 amino acids. In nucleotides, the CDR3 is TGTGCCAGCAGCTTGGCCGGAGGGGAGGGGGAGACCCAGTACTTC. Translation gives CASSLAGGEGETQYF.

The J gene is TRBJ2-1, the V gene TRBV6-5; D unclear. CDR1 MNHEY and CDR2 SVGAGI come from the germline V gene. Trimming took 6 bases from V and 6 from J, leaving 6 bases between them. CDR3 length: 11 amino acids. CDR3 sequence: CASSRGNEQFF. The CDR3 bases are TGTGCCAGCAGCCGAGGCAATGAGCAGTTCTTC.

The rearrangement joins TRBV10-3 to TRBJ2-1, with TRBD1 as a possible D gene (6 bases). Germline values: CDR1 ENHRY, CDR2 SYGVKD. The CDR3 sequence is 11 residues long. Trimming removed 6 bases at V and 8 bases at J, with 8 bases between. In nucleotides, the CDR3 is TGTGCCATCAGCCGACAGGATGAGCAGTTCTTC. It translates to CAISRQDEQFF.

The genes are TRBV2 and TRBJ2-7, with 8 bases that match TRBD1. V lost 8 bases and J lost 0; bases outside the gene matches: 6. Germline CDR1 reads SNHLY; CDR2 reads FYNNEI. This CDR3 region has 14 residues. The CDR3 is CASPPGQDSYEQYF. The CDR3 DNA is TGTGCCAGCCCCCCGGGACAGGACTCCTACGAGCAGTACTTC.

The genes are TRBV5-1 and TRBJ1-1, with D maybe TRBD1 (6 bases). The germline gives CDR1 SGHRS, CDR2 YFSETQ. The CDR3 is 13 residues long. The germline V and J ends were trimmed by 4 bases and 5 bases, with 12 bases remaining between them. CDR3 nucleotides: TGCGCCAGCAGCACCGCAGGGGTTACTGAAGCTTTCTTT. This encodes CASSTAGVTEAFF.

The rearrangement links TRBV2 to TRBJ1-3, with a weak D call TRBD1 (6 bases). Germline loops: CDR1 SNHLY, CDR2 FYNNEI. CDR3 size: 14 residues. The V and J ends lost 7 bases and 2 bases respectively, with 12 bases between them. Written as DNA, the CDR3 is TGTGCCAGCAACACAGGGAATGCTGGAAACACCATATATTTT. Translation: CASNTGNAGNTIYF.

This chain links TRBV28 with TRBJ1-2; D might be TRBD1 (6 bases). The CDR3 sequence is 15 residues long. The germline V gene has CDR1 MDHEN and CDR2 SYDVKM. V shed 5 bases and J shed 4 bases, with 17 bases lying between them. The CDR3 spells CASSPPTGSPYGYTF. The CDR3 DNA is TGTGCCAGCAGTCCCCCGACAGGTTCTCCCTATGGCTACACCTTC.

The rearrangement uses TRBV21-1 and TRBJ1-2; the D segment call TRBD1 is taken from the table without a DNA check. TRBV21-1 is labeled a pseudogene. CDR3 length equals 17 residues. Here the CDR3 reads CASSNGGCGRGTYGYTF. CDR3 bases: TGTGCCAGCAGCAATGGGGGTTGTGGCAGGGGCACCTATGGCTACACCTTC.

The CDR3 reads CASSLGQAGNTIYF. Here the CDR3 DNA reads TGTGCCAGCAGCTTGGGACAGGCTGGAAACACCATATATTTT. V and J are TRBV5-8 and TRBJ1-3; D is perhaps TRBD1 (6 bases). This CDR3 comprises 14 residues. The germline CDR1 and CDR2 sequences are SGHTS and YDEGEE. Deletions cut 0 bases from V and 2 bases from J, with 6 bases between.